Following are 27 T cell receptor beta chains from one sample sequenced in a study of human T cells and chemical hapten exposure. Via MiXCR, TCRdb re-called the RACE reads, giving one row per CDR3 protein. The sample yields around 200,000 distinct CDR3 sequences, about 31% seen once. Documented time point: pre-sensitization, week 0. Treatment here: therapeutic diphenylcyclopropenone sensitization with weekly scalp DPC. The sequencing used whole blood, collected in connection with sensitization to the hapten diphenylcyclopropenone (DPC). These receptors were collected from a woman in her twenties or thirties with alopecia areata. Some clones in this sample may be carry-over from other donors' samples.

This clonotype was counted between two and nine times. At one end, the junction sequence differs from germline, possibly due to a read error. The J gene is TRBJ1-2, the V gene TRBV28; a possible D gene is TRBD1 (6 bases). CDR3 length equals 13 residues. Germline-derived CDR1 and CDR2 are MDHEN and SYDVKM. CDR3 protein: CANSLPDSYGYTF. The CDR3 DNA sequence: TGTGCCAACAGTCTCCCGGACAGCTATGGCTACACCTTC.

V usage is TRBV6-1 and J usage is TRBJ1-1, with unresolved D. This CDR3 has 8 amino acids. V was cut by 2 bases and J by 14 bases, with 3 bases left in between. CDR1 is MNHNS and CDR2 is SASEGT in the germline V gene. The CDR3 sequence is CASSEPFF. In DNA, the CDR3 is TGTGCCAGCAGTGAACCCTTCTTT.

CDR3 loop: CASRTGHAYEQYF. In DNA, the CDR3 is TGTGCCAGCAGGACGGGACATGCCTACGAGCAGTACTTC. The J gene is TRBJ2-7, the V gene TRBV28, with D possibly matching TRBD1 (6 bases). Trimming cost V 6 bases and J 2 bases, with 11 bases left between them. CDR1 and CDR2 from the germline V gene are MDHEN and SYDVKM. This CDR3 comprises 13 residues.

In this sample, this clonotype turned up once. The V call is TRBV28, the J call TRBJ1-5, with D maybe TRBD1 (5 bases). This CDR3 spans 16 amino acids. V was pared by 3 bases and J by 0 bases, with 12 bases between. CDR1 is MDHEN, CDR2 SYDVKM, per germline. The CDR3 sequence is CASSFLRANSNQPQHF. The CDR3 region has the DNA TGTGCCAGCAGTTTCCTCAGGGCCAATAGCAATCAGCCCCAGCATTTT.

This clonotype was seen only a few times. V usage is TRBV4-3 and J usage is TRBJ2-7, with TRBD2 matching over 8 bases. The germline gives CDR1 LGHNA, CDR2 YSLEER. V shed 0 bases, J shed 3 bases, and the junction held 19 bases outside the gene matches. The CDR3 totals 20 residues. The CDR3 spells CASSQDSTARGGHTSYEQYF. The DNA of the CDR3 is TGCGCCAGCAGCCAAGATAGTACCGCCCGGGGGGGCCATACAAGCTACGAGCAGTACTTC.

This clonotype was detected only a few times. The chain has TRBV6-2 or TRBV6-3 and TRBJ1-1; no firm D call. CDR3 length: 13 residues. Germline V CDR1 and CDR2: MNHEY, SVGEGT. Trimming left V 5 bases short and J 0 bases short, with 7 bases between. CDR3 coding DNA: TGTGCCAGCAGTGCTGTTTTGAACACTGAAGCTTTCTTT. It is translated as CASSAVLNTEAFF.

This clonotype occurred a few times. The V call is TRBV28, the J call TRBJ1-4, with a tentative D call TRBD1 (5 bases). V shed 5 bases and J shed 8 bases, with 18 bases lying between them. This CDR3 is built from 15 residues. Germline V gene data show CDR1 as MDHEN and CDR2 as SYDVKM. In nucleotides, the CDR3 is TGTGCCAGCAGTCTCTCTGGAGGGGCTTTCGAAAAACTGTTTTTT. Residues: CASSLSGGAFEKLFF.

This clonotype was counted only a few times. V usage is TRBV19 and J usage is TRBJ2-4, with 8 bases aligning to TRBD2. CDR1 and CDR2 (germline): LNHDA, SQIVND (reference sequence). The V gene end was trimmed by 4 bases and the J gene end by 9 bases; junction bases not matched to a gene: 5. This CDR3 has 13 residues. The CDR3 reads CASSTGGEAIQYF. Here the CDR3 DNA reads TGTGCCAGTAGTACGGGAGGGGAAGCCATTCAGTACTTC.

The V and J genes are TRBV27 and TRBJ2-1; 8 bases are a match to TRBD1. V was clipped by 9 bases and J by 5 bases; unmatched bases: 12. The germline CDR1 and CDR2 sequences are MNHEY and SMNVEV (reference sequence). The CDR3 has 15 residues. This CDR3 is CASYPRGPSDNEQFF. CDR3 sequence (DNA): TGTGCCAGTTACCCCAGGGGGCCTTCTGACAATGAGCAGTTCTTC.

The V call is TRBV11-2, the J call TRBJ2-7; 7 nucleotides line up with TRBD2. CDR1 and CDR2 (germline): SGHAT, FQNNGV. The ends lost 5 bases at V and 2 bases at J; junction bases unmatched: 12. This CDR3 spans 16 amino acids. This CDR3 is CASSPPDAGTTYEQYF. CDR3 sequence (DNA): TGTGCCAGCAGCCCACCGGATGCCGGGACTACCTACGAGCAGTACTTC.

The J gene is TRBJ2-2, the V gene TRBV9, with 8 bases fitting TRBD1. CDR1 and CDR2 from the germline V gene are SGDLS and YYNGEE. V was clipped by 3 bases and J by 4 bases; unmatched bases: 2. This CDR3 is 14 amino acids long. As DNA, the CDR3 is TGTGCCAGCAGCGCGACAGGGGTCACCGGGGAGCTGTTTTTT. Its translation is CASSATGVTGELFF.

This clonotype was counted many times. This chain uses TRBV15 with TRBJ1-5; 7 bases line up with TRBD1. Germline lookup yields CDR1 LNHNV and CDR2 YYDKDF (reference sequence). V trimming: 6 bases; J trimming: 0 bases; junction bases outside the gene matches: 5. The CDR3 spans 15 residues. The CDR3 DNA sequence: TGTGCCACCAGTCTAGGGACAGCTAGCAATCAGCCCCAGCATTTT. The encoded protein is CATSLGTASNQPQHF.

The V and J genes are TRBV11-2 and TRBJ2-2; TRBD1 matches at 8 bases. The J segment lost 5 bases and the V segment lost 1 base, leaving 3 bases of the junction unmatched. This CDR3 is built from 15 residues. The germline V gene has CDR1 SGHAT and CDR2 FQNNGV. The CDR3 loop reads CASSLGQGATGELFF. CDR3 in DNA: TGTGCCAGCAGCTTAGGGCAGGGGGCAACCGGGGAGCTGTTTTTT. The full variable domain, rest sourced from reference TRBV11-2 and TRBJ2-2, is EAGVAQSPRYKIIEKRQSVAFWCNPISGHATLYWYQQILGQGPKLLIQFQNNGVVDDSQLPKDRFSAERLKGVDSTLKIQPAKLEDSAVYLCASSLGQGATGELFFGEGSRLTVL.

This rearrangement joins TRBV28 to TRBJ2-5; tentatively, D is TRBD2 (5 bases). The CDR3 loop spans 15 amino acids. Trimming left V 5 bases short and J 4 bases short, with 17 bases between. The germline V gene encodes CDR1 MDHEN and CDR2 SYDVKM. This chain's CDR3 is CASSTTTPPVETQYF. The CDR3 DNA sequence: TGTGCCAGCAGTACGACTACACCCCCGGTAGAGACCCAGTACTTC.

V is TRBV20-1 and J is TRBJ1-1; TRBD1 matches 10 bases. The V gene's germline CDR1 is DFQATT and CDR2 SNEGSKA (reference sequence). There are 13 residues in the CDR3. V shed 6 bases, J shed 5 bases, and the junction held 6 bases outside the gene matches. Here the CDR3 reads CSARWDRGTEAFF. The CDR3 DNA is TGCAGTGCGCGATGGGACAGGGGTACTGAAGCTTTCTTT.

This clonotype was detected only a few times. The V call is TRBV4-3, the J call TRBJ2-1, with 7 bases matching TRBD2. CDR3 size: 15 residues. The junction had 6 bases not matched to a gene; V was cut back by 4 bases and J by 3 bases. In germline, CDR1 is LGHNA, CDR2 YSLEER. CDR3: CASSPTAGVYNEQFF. CDR3 nucleotides: TGCGCCAGCAGCCCTACGGCGGGGGTCTACAATGAGCAGTTCTTC.

The chain combines TRBV5-1 with TRBJ2-5, with 11 bases that match TRBD2. The CDR3 length is 15 residues. The ends lost 3 bases at V and 7 bases at J; junction bases unmatched: 8. Germline V gene lookup returns CDR1 SGHRS and CDR2 YFSETQ. CDR3 bases: TGCGCCAGCAGCTCATTGACTAGCGGGAACCCGACCCAGTACTTC. It yields the protein CASSSLTSGNPTQYF.

The V gene is TRBV4-1, the J gene TRBJ2-3; perhaps TRBD2 as D (6 bases). The CDR3 extends over 16 amino acids. Germline lookup yields CDR1 MGHRA and CDR2 YSYEKL. Trimming pared 0 bases from V and 0 bases from J, leaving 10 bases between. The CDR3 spells CASSQDSSVSTDTQYF. DNA for the CDR3: TGCGCCAGCAGCCAAGATTCTAGCGTAAGCACAGATACGCAGTATTTT.

This clonotype occurred a few times. This sequence joins TRBV10-3 and TRBJ1-5; D is undetermined. With 4 bases removed from V and 5 bases from J, the gap between germline ends came to 6 bases. CDR3 length: 12 amino acids. Per germline, CDR1 ENHRY and CDR2 SYGVKD. CDR3 region: CAISGSDQPQHF. CDR3 coding DNA: TGTGCCATCAGTGGGAGTGATCAGCCCCAGCATTTT.

This clonotype was seen a handful of times. The chain combines TRBV29-1 with TRBJ1-2; the match to TRBD1 covers 9 bases. From germline, CDR1 is SQVTM and CDR2 ANQGSEA. V lost 2 bases to trimming and J lost 6 bases; unmatched junction nucleotides: 7. The CDR3 length is 14 residues. The CDR3 coding sequence is TGCAGCGTTGAAAGGCCGGGACAGGGAAATGGCTACACCTTC. Translated: CSVERPGQGNGYTF. The entire variable domain, with the rest obtained from reference TRBV29-1 and TRBJ1-2, is as follows: SAVISQKPSRDICQRGTSLTIQCQVDSQVTMMFWYRQQPGQSLTLIATANQGSEATYESGFVIDKFPISRPNLTFSTLTVSNMSPEDSSIYLCSVERPGQGNGYTFGSGTRLTVV.

The rearrangement uses TRBV28 and TRBJ1-2; TRBD1 matches 7 bases. This CDR3 is 15 amino acids long. After removal of 3 bases from V and 4 bases from J, the junction contained 8 bases not matched to a gene. Germline CDR1 reads MDHEN; CDR2 reads SYDVKM. CDR3 in amino acids: CASSLAPDRPYGYTF. The CDR3 DNA is TGTGCCAGCAGTTTGGCTCCGGACAGGCCCTATGGCTACACCTTC.

J is TRBJ1-3 and V is TRBV9, with TRBD1 as a possible D gene (5 bases). Germline CDR1 SGDLS, CDR2 YYNGEE. V lost 4 bases, J lost 5 bases, and 13 bases lay in between. CDR3 length: 14 amino acids. The CDR3 sequence: CASSMGRERNTIYF. The CDR3, as DNA: TGTGCCAGCAGCATGGGCAGGGAAAGAAACACCATATATTTT.

The chain uses TRBV6-2 or TRBV6-3 and TRBJ2-1; perhaps TRBD2 as D (6 bases). The CDR3 is 14 residues long. Looked up from germline, CDR1 is MNHEY and CDR2 is SVGEGT. Trimming pared 6 bases from V and 2 bases from J, leaving 11 bases between. CDR3 region: CASRGGTAYNEQFF. DNA for the CDR3: TGTGCCAGCAGGGGGGGAACCGCCTACAATGAGCAGTTCTTC.

This clonotype has just a few counts. The V and J genes are TRBV5-4 and TRBJ2-5; D is unresolved. CDR3 size: 15 residues. Germline CDR1 and CDR2: SGHNT and YYREEE (reference sequence). V was clipped by 4 bases and J by 5 bases, with 18 bases between them. CDR3 nucleotide sequence: TGTGCCAGCAGCGCGAGAGACACGTTGGTTGAGACCCAGTACTTC. Protein sequence: CASSARDTLVETQYF. The whole variable domain, remainder taken from reference TRBV5-4 and TRBJ2-5, is ETGVTQSPTHLIKTRGQQVTLRCSSQSGHNTVSWYQQALGQGPQFIFQYYREEENGRGNFPPRFSGLQFPNYSSELNVNALELDDSALYLCASSARDTLVETQYFGPGTRLLVL.

This sequence joins TRBV29-1 and TRBJ2-1; 11 nucleotides line up with TRBD2. Germline V gene sequence: CDR1 SQVTM, CDR2 ANQGSEA. V was clipped by 7 bases and J by 5 bases; unmatched bases: 4. The CDR3 totals 13 residues. CDR3 region: CSAGLAVNNEQFF. The DNA for the CDR3 is TGCAGCGCGGGACTAGCGGTAAACAATGAGCAGTTCTTC.

This clonotype has a count of ten or more. The CDR3 sequence is CASSRDRTNTEAFF. The CDR3 DNA sequence: TGCGCCAGCAGCCGAGACAGGACTAACACTGAAGCTTTCTTT. The genes are TRBV4-1 and TRBJ1-1; weak D call: TRBD1 (6 bases). CDR1 and CDR2 from the germline V gene are MGHRA and YSYEKL. The CDR3 has 14 amino acids. Deletions cut 4 bases from V and 2 bases from J, with 11 bases between.

The CDR3 DNA reads TGTGCCAGCAAGTCCCAGGGGGCAGGTCGCACTGAAGCTTTCTTT. It encodes CASKSQGAGRTEAFF. V is TRBV28 and J is TRBJ1-1; 8 nucleotides line up with TRBD1. CDR1 MDHEN and CDR2 SYDVKM come from the germline V gene. V lost 7 bases and J lost 4; bases outside the gene matches: 11. The CDR3 covers 15 residues.